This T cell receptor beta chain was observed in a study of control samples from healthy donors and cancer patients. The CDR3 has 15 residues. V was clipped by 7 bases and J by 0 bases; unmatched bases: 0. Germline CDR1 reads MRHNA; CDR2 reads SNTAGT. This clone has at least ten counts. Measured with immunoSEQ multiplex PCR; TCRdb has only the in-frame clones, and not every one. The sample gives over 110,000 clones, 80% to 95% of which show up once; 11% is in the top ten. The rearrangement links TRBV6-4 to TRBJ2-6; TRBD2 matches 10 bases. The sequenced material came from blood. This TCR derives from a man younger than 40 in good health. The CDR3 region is CASKREGSGANVLTF. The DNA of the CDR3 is TGTGCCAGCAAGCGGGAGGGCTCTGGGGCCAACGTCCTGACTTTC.